Each of the 25 T cell receptor beta chains below was sequenced from the same sample in a study of control samples from healthy donors and cancer patients. Sequenced by immunoSEQ multiplex PCR; TCRdb stores in-frame clones only, minus some. Among over 90,000 clones listed, 75% to 90% were seen once. Sample: PBMCs. All receptors come from a man aged 55 to 70 with lung cancer.

The genes are TRBV12-3 or TRBV12-4 and TRBJ1-1, with D possibly being TRBD1 (5 bases). The CDR3 runs 13 residues. Trimming took off 4 bases at V and 5 bases at J, with 11 bases between the two ends. CDR3 protein: CASSSSGRTEAFF. The DNA for the CDR3 is TGTGCCAGCAGTTCATCAGGGAGAACTGAAGCTTTCTTT.

Only a few counts were recorded for this clone. V usage is TRBV7-9 and J usage is TRBJ2-7; D possibly corresponds to TRBD2 (5 bases). The CDR3 loop spans 14 amino acids. The germline V and J ends were trimmed by 2 bases and 7 bases, with 15 bases remaining between them. The V gene's germline CDR1 is SEHNR and CDR2 FQNEAQ (reference sequence). The CDR3 DNA reads as TGTGCCAGCAGCTTACGGGGATCGGTCTATGAGCAGTACTTC. The encoded protein is CASSLRGSVYEQYF. Together with reference TRBV7-9 and TRBJ2-7, the CDR3 gives the full variable domain: DTGVSQNPRHKITKRGQNVTFRCDPISEHNRLYWYRQTLGQGPEFLTYFQNEAQLEKSRLLSDRFSAERPKGSFSTLEIQRTEQGDSAMYLCASSLRGSVYEQYFGPGTRLTVT.

This chain joins TRBV9 and TRBJ1-6; tentatively, D is TRBD1 (6 bases). V lost 3 bases to trimming and J lost 6 bases, with 10 bases between them. Germline V gene lookup returns CDR1 SGDLS and CDR2 YYNGEE. This CDR3 spans 14 amino acids. For the CDR3, the DNA is TGTGCCAGCAGCGGGGGGGCAGTTAATTCACCCCTCCACTTT. This translates into CASSGGAVNSPLHF.

This chain uses TRBV6-5 with TRBJ1-1; 8 bases are a match to TRBD1. The length of the CDR3 is 12 residues. The V gene's germline CDR1 is MNHEY and CDR2 SVGAGI. V trimming: 11 bases; J trimming: 4 bases; junction bases outside the gene matches: 6. In DNA, the CDR3 is TGTGCCTCACAGGGGGGCGGCACTGAAGCTTTCTTT. It translates to CASQGGGTEAFF.

The chain is built from TRBV5-6 and TRBJ2-3; D not resolved. This CDR3 spans 13 amino acids. V was trimmed by 3 bases and J by 2 bases, leaving 7 bases between them. Germline CDR1 reads SGHDT; CDR2 reads YYEEEE. CDR3 residues: CASSSRATDTQYF. The CDR3 DNA reads TGTGCCAGCAGCTCCCGGGCCACAGATACGCAGTATTTT.

The V gene is TRBV15, the J gene TRBJ1-1; the match to TRBD1 covers 8 bases. The CDR3 is made up of 18 amino acids. Unmatched junction bases numbered 9, after V lost 0 bases and J lost 0 bases. The germline CDR1 and CDR2 sequences are LNHNV and YYDKDF (reference sequence). CDR3 coding DNA: TGTGCCACCAGCAGAGATCGTTCCCAGGGGGCGGTGAACACTGAAGCTTTCTTT. The encoded protein is CATSRDRSQGAVNTEAFF.

This clone was counted between two and nine times. This chain connects TRBV6-5 to TRBJ2-2; TRBD1 matches 7 bases. Germline trimming cut 5 bases from V and 5 bases from J; bases unmatched to any gene: 8. Per germline, CDR1 MNHEY and CDR2 SVGAGI. The CDR3 spans 15 residues. CDR3 protein: CASSNGQVVTGELFF. The CDR3 DNA reads as TGTGCCAGCAGTAATGGACAGGTGGTAACCGGGGAGCTGTTTTTT.

The gene calls are TRBV25-1 and TRBJ2-3, with D uncertain. V gave up 7 bases and J gave up 0 bases, with 14 bases separating them. The germline gives CDR1 MGHDK, CDR2 SYGVNS. This CDR3 region has 15 residues. CDR3 sequence reads: CASTPGRSSTDTQYF. The DNA for the CDR3 is TGTGCCAGCACCCCCGGACGGTCTAGCACAGATACGCAGTATTTT.

The chain couples TRBV30 to TRBJ1-5, with D possibly TRBD1 on 5 matching bases. The ends were cut back, 0 bases at V and 5 bases at J, with 8 bases in the middle. CDR1 and CDR2 (germline): GTSNPN, SVGIG (reference sequence). CDR3 length: 13 amino acids. CDR3 DNA sequence: TGTGCCTGGAGTGTGGAGGGACATCAGCCCCAGCATTTT. Translated, it gives CAWSVEGHQPQHF.

With regard to this clone: Other nucleotide sequences in the sample specify the same CDR3. The rearrangement uses TRBV7-9 and TRBJ1-5; TRBD1 aligns across 9 bases. The CDR3 is made up of 15 amino acids. CDR1 SEHNR and CDR2 FQNEAQ come from the germline V gene (reference sequence). Trimming took 1 base from V and 3 from J; bases not matched to a gene: 1. CDR3 in amino acids: CASSLGTGANQPQHF. The CDR3 nucleotides are TGTGCCAGCAGCTTAGGGACAGGGGCCAATCAGCCCCAGCATTTT.

The chain combines TRBV2 with TRBJ1-3; D gene uncertain. The germline V gene encodes CDR1 SNHLY and CDR2 FYNNEI. V lost 2 bases and J lost 0, with 11 bases in between. The CDR3 has 16 amino acids. In DNA form, the CDR3 reads TGTGCCAGCAGTGAAAATAAAGGGATCTCTGGAAACACCATATATTTT. It encodes CASSENKGISGNTIYF.

J is TRBJ1-1 and V is TRBV19; D is unclear. V was cut by 5 bases and J by 1 base, with 8 bases left in between. This CDR3 region has 13 residues. The germline gives CDR1 LNHDA, CDR2 SQIVND (reference sequence). The CDR3 DNA is TGTGCCAGTAGTTTCGACGGGAACACTGAAGCTTTCTTT. Amino acid sequence: CASSFDGNTEAFF. The full variable domain, in which reference TRBV19 and TRBJ1-1 provide the parts outside the CDR3, is DGGITQSPKYLFRKEGQNVTLSCEQNLNHDAMYWYRQDPGQGLRLIYYSQIVNDFQKGDIAEGYSVSREKKESFPLTVTSAQKNPTAFYLCASSFDGNTEAFFGQGTRLTVV.

This chain uses TRBV30 with TRBJ1-2; no firm D call. The CDR3 has 12 amino acids. Germline V gene lookup returns CDR1 GTSNPN and CDR2 SVGIG (reference sequence). With 2 bases removed from V and 6 bases from J, the gap between germline ends came to 10 bases. The CDR3 sequence: CAWSSYDDGYTF. The DNA for the CDR3 is TGTGCCTGGAGTTCCTATGACGATGGCTACACCTTC.

The rearrangement joins TRBV2 to TRBJ2-7, with D possibly TRBD1 on 6 matching bases. V was pared by 6 bases and J by 6 bases, with 15 bases between. The CDR3 runs 13 residues. Germline CDR1 is SNHLY and CDR2 is FYNNEI. The CDR3 protein is CASRSDSYGEQYV. Written as DNA, the CDR3 is TGTGCCAGCAGATCGGACAGTTATGGCGAGCAGTACGTC.

The chain links TRBV7-6 to TRBJ1-6; the D is unclear. From germline, CDR1 is SGHVS and CDR2 FNYEAQ. This CDR3 is built from 13 residues. V shed 1 base and J shed 9 bases, with 7 bases lying between them. The CDR3 bases are TGTGCCAGCAGCTTAGGGTCGGGTTCACCCCTCCACTTT. Translating gives CASSLGSGSPLHF.

Only a few counts were recorded for this clone. V and J are TRBV18 and TRBJ1-1, with 8 bases that match TRBD1. The CDR3 runs 15 residues. Germline-derived CDR1 and CDR2 are KGHSH and LQKENI. V shed 3 bases and J 5 bases; nucleotides not matched to a gene: 8. CDR3 nucleotide sequence: TGTGCCAGCTCACCTAACGGACAGGGACGGACTGAAGCTTTCTTT. Translation gives CASSPNGQGRTEAFF. Based on the CDR3 plus reference TRBV18 and TRBJ1-1, the full variable domain is NAGVMQNPRHLVRRRGQEARLRCSPMKGHSHVYWYRQLPEEGLKFMVYLQKENIIDESGMPKERFSAEFPKEGPSILRIQQVVRGDSAAYFCASSPNGQGRTEAFFGQGTRLTVV.

The CDR3 loop is CASSVGFSGGTDTQYF. The CDR3 coding sequence is TGTGCCAGCAGCGTAGGGTTTAGCGGGGGTACAGATACGCAGTATTTT. This rearrangement joins TRBV9 to TRBJ2-3, with 9 bases aligning to TRBD2. Germline V gives CDR1 SGDLS, CDR2 YYNGEE. V was clipped by 0 bases and J by 3 bases; unmatched bases: 5. There are 16 residues in the CDR3.

This clone was seen repeatedly, ten times or more. The chain combines TRBV29-1 with TRBJ1-1; 7 nucleotides match TRBD1. J lost 5 bases, V lost 7 bases, and 16 bases had no gene match. CDR1 is SQVTM and CDR2 is ANQGSEA in the germline V gene. The CDR3 is made up of 15 amino acids. CDR3 protein: CSATGIGGVWTEAFF. CDR3 bases: TGCAGCGCCACGGGGATAGGGGGCGTTTGGACTGAAGCTTTCTTT.

J is TRBJ2-3 and V is TRBV5-1, with 7 nucleotides matching TRBD2. The CDR3 is 16 residues long. Trimming took 4 bases from V and 0 from J; bases not matched to a gene: 8. Germline CDR1 SGHRS, CDR2 YFSETQ. This CDR3 reads CASSAPGGTSTDTQYF. The CDR3 nucleotides read TGCGCCAGCAGCGCGCCCGGGGGGACTAGCACAGATACGCAGTATTTT.

The V gene is TRBV5-1, the J gene TRBJ2-5; D perhaps matches TRBD2 (5 bases). This CDR3 spans 14 amino acids. V shed 6 bases and J shed 0 bases, with 12 bases lying between them. The germline V gene encodes CDR1 SGHRS and CDR2 YFSETQ. The CDR3 sequence: CASTPRGDQETQYF. The CDR3 DNA reads as TGCGCCAGCACCCCCCGGGGAGACCAAGAGACCCAGTACTTC.

This clone occurred a few times. The V call is TRBV10-2, the J call TRBJ1-2; TRBD1 might be the D (5 bases). V was cut by 2 bases and J by 7 bases, with 11 bases left in between. CDR3 size: 13 residues. CDR1 is WSHSY and CDR2 is SAAADI in the germline V gene. CDR3 in amino acids: CASSEQGSGGYTF. The CDR3 DNA follows: TGCGCCAGCAGTGAGCAGGGTTCCGGTGGCTACACCTTC.

In nucleotides, the CDR3 is TGTGCCACCTCAGGGTTGTTTTTTGAGGGGGCAGGAGATACGCAGTATTTT. Its translation: CATSGLFFEGAGDTQYF. This sequence joins TRBV19 and TRBJ2-3, with 7 nucleotides matching TRBD1. The ends lost 10 bases at V and 5 bases at J; junction bases unmatched: 21. This CDR3 has 17 amino acids. Germline-derived CDR1 and CDR2 are LNHDA and SQIVND (reference sequence).

The gene calls are TRBV6-1 and TRBJ2-1; 12 bases map to TRBD2. The ends lost 4 bases at V and 7 bases at J; junction bases unmatched: 11. CDR3 size: 17 residues. Germline CDR1 and CDR2: MNHNS and SASEGT. CDR3 in DNA: TGTGCCAGCAGTGGGCAATCTAGCGGGGGGGCCCTTAATGAGCAGTTCTTC. Translating gives CASSGQSSGGALNEQFF.

V and J are TRBV3-1 (or the pseudogene TRBV3-2) and TRBJ1-2; D gene unclear. The CDR3 runs to 12 residues. V was shortened by 1 base and J by 8 bases, with 8 bases between the two germline ends. Germline CDR1 reads LGHDT; CDR2 reads YNNKEL (reference sequence). The CDR3 loop reads CASSQVLAGYTF. Written as DNA, the CDR3 is TGTGCCAGCAGCCAAGTCCTAGCCGGCTACACCTTC.

The chain employs TRBV5-1 and TRBJ2-1; 16 nucleotides match TRBD2. This CDR3 is 21 amino acids long. The J segment lost 3 bases and the V segment lost 0 bases, leaving 12 bases of the junction unmatched. The germline V gene encodes CDR1 SGHRS and CDR2 YFSETQ. CDR3 bases: TGCGCCAGCAGCTTGGCTGTCCAGGGGACTAGCGGGGGGGCCTACTACAATGAGCAGTTCTTC. Amino acids: CASSLAVQGTSGGAYYNEQFF.